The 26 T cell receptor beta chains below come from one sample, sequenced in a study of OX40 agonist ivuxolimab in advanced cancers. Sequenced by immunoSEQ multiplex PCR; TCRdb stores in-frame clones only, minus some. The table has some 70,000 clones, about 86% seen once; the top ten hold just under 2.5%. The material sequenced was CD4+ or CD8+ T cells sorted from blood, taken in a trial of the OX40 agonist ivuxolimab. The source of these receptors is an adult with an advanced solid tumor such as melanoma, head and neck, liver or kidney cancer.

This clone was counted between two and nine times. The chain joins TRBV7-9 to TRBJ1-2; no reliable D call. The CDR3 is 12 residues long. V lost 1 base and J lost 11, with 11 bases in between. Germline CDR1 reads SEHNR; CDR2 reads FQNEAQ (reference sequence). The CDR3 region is CASSLEAALYTF. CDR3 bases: TGTGCCAGCAGCTTAGAGGCGGCCCTATACACCTTC.

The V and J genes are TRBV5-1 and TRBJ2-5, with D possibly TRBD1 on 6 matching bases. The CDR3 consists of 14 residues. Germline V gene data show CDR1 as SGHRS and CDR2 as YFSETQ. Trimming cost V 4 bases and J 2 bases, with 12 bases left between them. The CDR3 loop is CASSTQDSQETQYF. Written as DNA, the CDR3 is TGCGCCAGCAGCACACAGGACAGTCAAGAGACCCAGTACTTC.

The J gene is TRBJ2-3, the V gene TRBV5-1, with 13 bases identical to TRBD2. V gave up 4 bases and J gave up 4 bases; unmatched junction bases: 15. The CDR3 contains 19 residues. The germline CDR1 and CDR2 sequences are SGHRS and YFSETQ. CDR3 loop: CASSRAGTSGVVGADTQYF. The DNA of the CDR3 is TGCGCCAGCAGCAGAGCCGGGACTAGCGGGGTCGTCGGCGCAGATACGCAGTATTTT.

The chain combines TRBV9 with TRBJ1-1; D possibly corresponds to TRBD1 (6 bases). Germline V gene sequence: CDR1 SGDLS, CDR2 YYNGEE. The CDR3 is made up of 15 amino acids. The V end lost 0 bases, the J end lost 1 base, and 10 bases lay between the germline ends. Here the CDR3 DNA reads TGTGCCAGCAGCGTAGGGGGAGGGGGGAACACTGAAGCTTTCTTT. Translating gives CASSVGGGGNTEAFF.

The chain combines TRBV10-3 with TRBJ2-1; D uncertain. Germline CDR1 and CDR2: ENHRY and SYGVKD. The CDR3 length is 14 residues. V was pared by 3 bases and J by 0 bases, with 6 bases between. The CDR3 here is CAISDLSSYNEQFF. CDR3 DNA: TGTGCCATCAGTGACCTTAGCTCCTACAATGAGCAGTTCTTC.

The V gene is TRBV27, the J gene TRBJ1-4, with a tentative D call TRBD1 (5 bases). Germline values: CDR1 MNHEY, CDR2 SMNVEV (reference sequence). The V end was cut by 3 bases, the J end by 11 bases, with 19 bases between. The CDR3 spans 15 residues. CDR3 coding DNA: TGTGCCAGCAGTTTTCAGACAGTAACTCCGGGGAAACTGTTTTTT. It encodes CASSFQTVTPGKLFF.

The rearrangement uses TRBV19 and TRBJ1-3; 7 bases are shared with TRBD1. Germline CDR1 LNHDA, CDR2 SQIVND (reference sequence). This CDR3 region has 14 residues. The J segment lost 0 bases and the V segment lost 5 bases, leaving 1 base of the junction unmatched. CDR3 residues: CASSWDSSGNTIYF. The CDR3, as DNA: TGTGCCAGTAGTTGGGACAGCTCTGGAAACACCATATATTTT. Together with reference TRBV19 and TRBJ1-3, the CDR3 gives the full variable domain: DGGITQSPKYLFRKEGQNVTLSCEQNLNHDAMYWYRQDPGQGLRLIYYSQIVNDFQKGDIAEGYSVSREKKESFPLTVTSAQKNPTAFYLCASSWDSSGNTIYFGEGSWLTVV.

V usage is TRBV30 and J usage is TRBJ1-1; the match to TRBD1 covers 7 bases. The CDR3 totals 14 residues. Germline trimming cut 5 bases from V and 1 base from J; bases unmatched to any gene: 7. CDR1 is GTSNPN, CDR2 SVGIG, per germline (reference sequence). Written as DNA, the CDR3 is TGTGCCTGGCACAAGGGACAGAAGAACACTGAAGCTTTCTTT. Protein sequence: CAWHKGQKNTEAFF.

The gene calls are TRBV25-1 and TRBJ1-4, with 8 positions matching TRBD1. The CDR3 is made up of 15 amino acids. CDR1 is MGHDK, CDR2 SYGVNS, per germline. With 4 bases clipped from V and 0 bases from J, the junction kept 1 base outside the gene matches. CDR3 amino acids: CASSAQGATNEKLFF. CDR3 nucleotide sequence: TGTGCCAGCAGTGCACAGGGGGCAACTAATGAAAAACTGTTTTTT.

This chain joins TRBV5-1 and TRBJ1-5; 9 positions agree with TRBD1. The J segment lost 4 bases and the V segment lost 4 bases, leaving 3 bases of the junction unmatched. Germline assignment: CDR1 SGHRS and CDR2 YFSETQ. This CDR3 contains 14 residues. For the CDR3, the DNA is TGCGCCAGCAGCGAAGGACAGGGGAATCAGCCCCAGCATTTT. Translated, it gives CASSEGQGNQPQHF.

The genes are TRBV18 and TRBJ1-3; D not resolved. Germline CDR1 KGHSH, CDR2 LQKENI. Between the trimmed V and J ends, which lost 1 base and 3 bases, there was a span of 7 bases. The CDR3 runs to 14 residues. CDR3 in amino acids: CASSPQGSGNTIYF. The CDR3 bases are TGTGCCAGCTCACCACAGGGCAGTGGAAACACCATATATTTT.

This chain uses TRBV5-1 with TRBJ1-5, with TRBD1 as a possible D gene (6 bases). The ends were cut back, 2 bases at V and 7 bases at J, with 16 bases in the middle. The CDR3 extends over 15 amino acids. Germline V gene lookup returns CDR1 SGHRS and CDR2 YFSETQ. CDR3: CASSLNSAGEQPQHF. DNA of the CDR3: TGCGCCAGCAGCTTAAATTCAGCAGGGGAACAGCCCCAGCATTTT.

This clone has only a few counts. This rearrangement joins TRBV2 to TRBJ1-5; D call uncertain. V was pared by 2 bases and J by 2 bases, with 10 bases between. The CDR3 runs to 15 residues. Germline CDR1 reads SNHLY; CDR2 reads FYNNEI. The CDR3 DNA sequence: TGTGCCAGCAGTGAAAGGGCCGGGGGCAATCAGCCCCAGCATTTT. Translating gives CASSERAGGNQPQHF.

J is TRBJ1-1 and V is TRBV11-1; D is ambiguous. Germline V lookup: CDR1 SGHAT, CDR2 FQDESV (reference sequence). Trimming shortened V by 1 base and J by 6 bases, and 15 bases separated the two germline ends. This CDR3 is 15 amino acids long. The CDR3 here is CASSLGWVSGAEAFF. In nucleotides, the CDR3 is TGTGCCAGCAGCTTAGGATGGGTCTCGGGCGCTGAAGCTTTCTTT.

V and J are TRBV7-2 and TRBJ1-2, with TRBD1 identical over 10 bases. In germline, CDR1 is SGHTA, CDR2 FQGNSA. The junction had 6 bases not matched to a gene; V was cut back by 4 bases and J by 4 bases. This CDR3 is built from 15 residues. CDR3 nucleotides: TGTGCCAGCAGCTGGGGGACAGGGGCCCTCTATGGCTACACCTTC. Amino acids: CASSWGTGALYGYTF.

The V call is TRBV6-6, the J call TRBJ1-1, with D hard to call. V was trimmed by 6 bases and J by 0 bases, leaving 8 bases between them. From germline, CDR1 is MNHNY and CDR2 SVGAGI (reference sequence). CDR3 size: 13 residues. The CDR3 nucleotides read TGTGCCAGCAGGCTACAAGTGAACACTGAAGCTTTCTTT. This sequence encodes CASRLQVNTEAFF.

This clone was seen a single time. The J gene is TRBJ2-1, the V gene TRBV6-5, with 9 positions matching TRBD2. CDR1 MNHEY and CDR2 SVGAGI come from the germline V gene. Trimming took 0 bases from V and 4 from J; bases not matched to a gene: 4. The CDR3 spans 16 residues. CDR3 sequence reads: CASSYSVAGEYNEQFF. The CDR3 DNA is TGTGCCAGCAGTTACTCAGTAGCGGGGGAGTACAATGAGCAGTTCTTC.

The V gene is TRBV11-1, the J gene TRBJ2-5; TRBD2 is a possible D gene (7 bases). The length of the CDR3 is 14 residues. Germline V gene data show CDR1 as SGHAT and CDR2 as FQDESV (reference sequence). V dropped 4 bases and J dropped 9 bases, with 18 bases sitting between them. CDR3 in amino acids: CASSSGGGLSAQYF. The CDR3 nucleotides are TGTGCCAGCAGCTCGGGGGGCGGCCTGTCGGCCCAGTACTTC. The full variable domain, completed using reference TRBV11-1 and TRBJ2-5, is EAEVAQSPRYKITEKSQAVAFWCDPISGHATLYWYRQILGQGPELLVQFQDESVVDDSQLPKDRFSAERLKGVDSTLKIQPAELGDSAMYLCASSSGGGLSAQYFGPGTRLLVL.

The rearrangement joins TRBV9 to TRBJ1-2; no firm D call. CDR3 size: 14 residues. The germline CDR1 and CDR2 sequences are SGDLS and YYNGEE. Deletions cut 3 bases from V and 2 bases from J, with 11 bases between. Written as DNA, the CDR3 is TGTGCCAGCAGCGCCAGTGACGGAAACTATGGCTACACCTTC. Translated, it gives CASSASDGNYGYTF.

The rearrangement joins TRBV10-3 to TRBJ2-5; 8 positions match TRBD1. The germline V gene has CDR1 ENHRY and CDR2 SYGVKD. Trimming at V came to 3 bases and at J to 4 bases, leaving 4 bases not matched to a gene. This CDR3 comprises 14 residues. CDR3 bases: TGTGCCATCAGTGACAGGGGGCGAGGAGAGACCCAGTACTTC. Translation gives CAISDRGRGETQYF.

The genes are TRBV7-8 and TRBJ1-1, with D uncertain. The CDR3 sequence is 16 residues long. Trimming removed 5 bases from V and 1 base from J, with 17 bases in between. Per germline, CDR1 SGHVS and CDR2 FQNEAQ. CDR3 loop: CASSRPWVGRNTEAFF. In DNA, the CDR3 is TGTGCCAGCAGCCGACCCTGGGTGGGGAGGAACACTGAAGCTTTCTTT.

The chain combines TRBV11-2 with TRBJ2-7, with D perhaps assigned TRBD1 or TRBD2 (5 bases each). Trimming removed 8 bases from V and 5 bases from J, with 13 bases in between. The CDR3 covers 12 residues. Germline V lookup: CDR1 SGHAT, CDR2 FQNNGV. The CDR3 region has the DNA TGTGCCAGCGTTGGGGCGAGGGACGAGCAGTACTTC. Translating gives CASVGARDEQYF.

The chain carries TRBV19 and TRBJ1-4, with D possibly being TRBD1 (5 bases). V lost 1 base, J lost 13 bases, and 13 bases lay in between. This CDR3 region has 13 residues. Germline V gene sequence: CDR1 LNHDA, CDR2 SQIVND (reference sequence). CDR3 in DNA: TGTGCCAGTAGTATAGGTGAGGAGGGGAGACTGTTTTTT. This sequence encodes CASSIGEEGRLFF.

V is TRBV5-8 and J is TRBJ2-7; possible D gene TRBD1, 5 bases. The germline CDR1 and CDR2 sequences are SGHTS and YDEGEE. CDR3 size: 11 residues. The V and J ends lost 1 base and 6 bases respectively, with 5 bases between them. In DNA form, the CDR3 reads TGTGCCAGCAGCTTGAGGGGCGAGCAGTACTTC. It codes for CASSLRGEQYF.

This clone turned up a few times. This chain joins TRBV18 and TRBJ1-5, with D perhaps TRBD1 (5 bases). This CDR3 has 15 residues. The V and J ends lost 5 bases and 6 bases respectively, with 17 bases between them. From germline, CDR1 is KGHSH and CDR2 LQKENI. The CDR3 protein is CASSSNTGALQPQHF. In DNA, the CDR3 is TGTGCCAGCTCATCGAATACCGGGGCCCTTCAGCCCCAGCATTTT.

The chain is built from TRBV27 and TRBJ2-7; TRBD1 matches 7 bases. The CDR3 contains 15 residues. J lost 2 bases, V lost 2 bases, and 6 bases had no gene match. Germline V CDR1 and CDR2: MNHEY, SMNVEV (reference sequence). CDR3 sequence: CASSLTYGQAYEQYF. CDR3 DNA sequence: TGTGCCAGCAGTTTAACCTACGGACAGGCCTACGAGCAGTACTTC.